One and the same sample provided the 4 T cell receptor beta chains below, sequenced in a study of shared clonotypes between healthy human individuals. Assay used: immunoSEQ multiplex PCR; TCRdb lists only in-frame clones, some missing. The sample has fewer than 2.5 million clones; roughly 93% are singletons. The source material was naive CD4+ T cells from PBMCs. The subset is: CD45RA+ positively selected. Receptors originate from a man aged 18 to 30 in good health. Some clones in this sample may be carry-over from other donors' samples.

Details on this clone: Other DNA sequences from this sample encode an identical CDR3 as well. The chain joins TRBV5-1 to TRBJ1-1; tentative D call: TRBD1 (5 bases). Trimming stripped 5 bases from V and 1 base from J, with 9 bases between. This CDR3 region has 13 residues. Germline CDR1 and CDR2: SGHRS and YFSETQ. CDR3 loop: CASRSDRNTEAFF. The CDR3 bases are TGCGCCAGCAGATCCGACAGGAACACTGAAGCTTTCTTT.

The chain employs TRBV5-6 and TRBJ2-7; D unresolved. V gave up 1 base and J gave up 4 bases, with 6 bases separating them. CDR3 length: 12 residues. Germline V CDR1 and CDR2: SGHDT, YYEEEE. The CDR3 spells CASSLYTYEQYF. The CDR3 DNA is TGTGCCAGCAGCTTGTACACATACGAGCAGTACTTC.

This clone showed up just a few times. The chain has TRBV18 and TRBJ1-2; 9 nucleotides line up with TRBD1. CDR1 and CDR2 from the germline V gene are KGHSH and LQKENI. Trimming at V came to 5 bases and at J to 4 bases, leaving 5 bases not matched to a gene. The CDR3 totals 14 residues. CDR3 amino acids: CASSRDRDTYGYTF. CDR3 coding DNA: TGTGCCAGCTCAAGGGACAGGGATACCTATGGCTACACCTTC.

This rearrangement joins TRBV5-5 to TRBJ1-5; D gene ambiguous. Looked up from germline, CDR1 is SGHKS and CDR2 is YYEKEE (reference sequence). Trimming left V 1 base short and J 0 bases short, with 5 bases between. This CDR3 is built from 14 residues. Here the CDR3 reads CASSLSTSNQPQHF. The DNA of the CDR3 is TGTGCCAGCAGCTTGAGTACTAGCAATCAGCCCCAGCATTTT.